This record looks at one TCR beta chain sequence and its context. The antigen is unknown. The data originate from a study of T cell responses to AZD1222 COVID-19 vaccine. The ends lost 0 bases at V and 1 base at J; junction bases unmatched: 5. The CDR3 is 17 residues long. CDR1 is KGHDR and CDR2 is SFDVKD in the germline V gene. Points from the study as a whole: Baseline seropositivity occurred in only a handful of AZD1222 recipients. Mostly white British, mostly female donors; authors suggested clonal diversity may be underestimated. Vaccine-associated CD4 TCRs spanned spike, dominant at 160-218 and 743-854. Following two doses of AZD1222, Spike-specific TCR breadth and depth rose.

Sequencing was performed with immunoSEQ multiplex PCR; in TCRdb, only in-frame clones are kept and a portion is missing. The data hold roughly 100,000 clones, with approximately 90% observed a single time. The material sequenced was peripheral blood, taken on day 0 of AZD1222 vaccination. This chain joins TRBV24-1 and TRBJ2-5; TRBD2 matches 9 bases. The receptor was isolated from an adult in good health. In DNA, the CDR3 is TGTGCCACCAGTGATTTGCCGGCTAGCGGGACCCAAGAGACCCAGTACTTC. This gives the protein CATSDLPASGTQETQYF.